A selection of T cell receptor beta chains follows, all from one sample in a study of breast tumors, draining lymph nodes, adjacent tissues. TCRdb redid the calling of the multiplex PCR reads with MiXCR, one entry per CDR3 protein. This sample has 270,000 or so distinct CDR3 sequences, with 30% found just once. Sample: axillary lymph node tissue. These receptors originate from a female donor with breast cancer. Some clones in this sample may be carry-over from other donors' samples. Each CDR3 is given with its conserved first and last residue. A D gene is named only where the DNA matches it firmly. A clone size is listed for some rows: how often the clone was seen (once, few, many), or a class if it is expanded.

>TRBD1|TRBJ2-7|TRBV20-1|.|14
CSAKTGTGSHEQYF
TGCAGTGCTAAAACCGGGACAGGGTCCCACGAGCAGTACTTC
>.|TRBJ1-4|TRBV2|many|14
CASSIGGTGEKLFF
TGTGCCAGCTCGATTGGAGGAACTGGCGAAAAACTGTTTTTT
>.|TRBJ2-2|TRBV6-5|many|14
CASLSGSNTGELFF
TGTGCCAGCCTTTCCGGGTCGAACACCGGGGAGCTGTTTTTT
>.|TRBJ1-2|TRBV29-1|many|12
CSGVDMINGYTF
TGCAGCGGTGTGGACATGATCAATGGCTACACCTTC
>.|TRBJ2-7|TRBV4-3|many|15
CASSQERRGFGGQYF
TGCGCCAGCAGCCAAGAACGGCGGGGTTTTGGTGGGCAGTACTTC
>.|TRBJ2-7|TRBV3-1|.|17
CASSHRKTRTRTYEQYF
TGTGCCAGCAGCCATCGAAAAACTAGAACTCGCACCTACGAGCAGTACTTC
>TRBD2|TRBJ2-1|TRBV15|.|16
CATSRDRLAGVDGQFF
TGTGCCACCAGCAGAGATCGCCTAGCGGGAGTGGATGGGCAGTTCTTC
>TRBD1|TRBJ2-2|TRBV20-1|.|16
CSARMQGAVATGELFF
TGCAGTGCTAGAATGCAGGGGGCCGTTGCCACCGGGGAGCTGTTTTTT
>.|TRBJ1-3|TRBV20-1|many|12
CSARVSGNTIYF
TGCAGTGCCCGCGTCTCTGGAAACACCATATATTTT
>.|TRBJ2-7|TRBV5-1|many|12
CASSLVFPEQYF
TGCGCCAGCAGCTTGGTTTTCCCCGAGCAGTACTTC
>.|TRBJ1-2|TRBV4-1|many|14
CASSQDPDYYGYTF
TGCGCCAGCAGCCAAGACCCGGACTACTATGGCTACACCTTC
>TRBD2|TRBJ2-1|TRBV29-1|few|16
CAWNVPWASGRDEQFF
TGTGCCTGGAACGTACCCTGGGCTAGCGGGCGGGATGAGCAGTTCTTC
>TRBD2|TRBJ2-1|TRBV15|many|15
CATSRGLPNYNEQFF
TGTGCCACCAGCAGGGGACTACCCAATTACAATGAGCAGTTCTTC
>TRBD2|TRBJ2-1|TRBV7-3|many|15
CASSLKGLAGGEQFF
TGTGCCAGCAGCTTAAAAGGCCTAGCGGGAGGTGAGCAGTTCTTC
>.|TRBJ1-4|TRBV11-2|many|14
CASSRGLPSEKLFF
TGTGCCAGCAGCCGAGGACTACCATCAGAAAAACTGTTTTTT
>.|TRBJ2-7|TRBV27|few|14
CASSFQASMGEQYF
TGTGCCAGCAGTTTTCAGGCTAGCATGGGCGAGCAGTACTTC
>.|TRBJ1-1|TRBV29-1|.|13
CSVDLSKNTEAFF
TGCAGCGTTGATCTGTCGAAGAACACTGAAGCTTTCTTT
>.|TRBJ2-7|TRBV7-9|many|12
CASSSQGREQYF
TGTGCCAGCAGCTCTCAGGGGCGGGAGCAGTACTTC
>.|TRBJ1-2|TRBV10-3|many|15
CAISESASRNYGYTF
TGTGCCATCAGTGAGTCAGCCTCGAGGAACTATGGCTACACCTTC
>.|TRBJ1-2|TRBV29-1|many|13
CSALLRGMNGYTF
TGCAGCGCACTTCTGAGGGGGATGAATGGCTACACCTTC
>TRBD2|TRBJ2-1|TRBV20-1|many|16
CSASQRGAGNGDEQFF
TGCAGTGCTAGTCAACGGGGAGCGGGAAACGGGGATGAGCAGTTCTTC
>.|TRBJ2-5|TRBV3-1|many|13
CASSQAGSETQYF
TGTGCCAGCAGCCAAGCAGGGTCCGAGACCCAGTACTTC
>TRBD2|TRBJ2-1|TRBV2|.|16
CASNPYLAGGNNEQFF
TGTGCCAGCAACCCTTATCTAGCGGGAGGCAACAATGAGCAGTTCTTC
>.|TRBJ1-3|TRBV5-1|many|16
CASSLAPAETRNTIYF
TGCGCCAGCAGCTTGGCCCCTGCGGAAACACGAAACACCATATATTTT
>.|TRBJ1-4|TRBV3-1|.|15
CASSQDSGINEKLFF
TGTGCCAGCAGCCAAGATTCGGGGATCAATGAAAAACTGTTTTTT
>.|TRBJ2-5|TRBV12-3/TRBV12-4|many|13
CASSSSLQETQYF
TGTGCCAGCAGTTCCAGCCTCCAAGAGACCCAGTACTTC
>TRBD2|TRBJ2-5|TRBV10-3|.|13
CAIGREGRETQYF
TGTGCCATCGGTCGGGAGGGCCGGGAGACCCAGTACTTC
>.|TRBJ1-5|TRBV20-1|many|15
CSASPSTASNQPQHF
TGCAGTGCTAGTCCCTCCACAGCTAGCAATCAGCCCCAGCATTTT
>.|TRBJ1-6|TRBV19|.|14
CASSEGQTNSPLHF
TGTGCCAGTAGTGAGGGACAAACTAATTCACCCCTCCACTTT
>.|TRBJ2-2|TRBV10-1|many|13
CASSEGAGGELFF
TGCGCCAGCAGTGAGGGGGCGGGCGGGGAGCTGTTTTTT
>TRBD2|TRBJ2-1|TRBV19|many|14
CASSRAGGNNEQFF
TGTGCCAGTAGTCGGGCGGGAGGGAACAATGAGCAGTTCTTC
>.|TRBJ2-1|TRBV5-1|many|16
CASWYSSASSYNEQFF
TGCGCCAGCTGGTATTCTAGCGCGAGCTCCTACAATGAGCAGTTCTTC
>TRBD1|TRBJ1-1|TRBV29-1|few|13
CIGGTGANTEAFF
TGCATAGGGGGCACAGGGGCGAACACTGAAGCTTTCTTT
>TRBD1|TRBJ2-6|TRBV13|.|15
CASGLGQAGANVLTF
TGTGCCAGCGGCTTAGGACAGGCTGGGGCCAACGTCCTGACTTTC
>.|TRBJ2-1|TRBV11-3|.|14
CASSLGPLRNEQFF
TGTGCCAGCAGCTTGGGGCCCCTTAGGAATGAGCAGTTCTTC